A single sample gave rise to the 21 T cell receptor beta chains below, sequenced in a study of T cell responses to AZD1222 COVID-19 vaccine. Profiling relied on immunoSEQ multiplex PCR, and the TCRdb table lists in-frame clones only, not all of them. In the table there are about 110,000 clones, approximately 90% of which are singletons. Sequencing was performed on peripheral blood, taken on day 0 of AZD1222 vaccination. The receptor source for this set is an adult in good health.

This chain uses TRBV9 with TRBJ1-4; 7 positions agree with TRBD1. V lost 5 bases, J lost 0 bases, and 4 bases stayed unmatched. This CDR3 contains 15 residues. Germline-derived CDR1 and CDR2 are SGDLS and YYNGEE. CDR3 bases: TGTGCCAGCAGGCCTACAGGGGCAACTAATGAAAAACTGTTTTTT. It encodes CASRPTGATNEKLFF.

V and J are TRBV3-1 (or the pseudogene TRBV3-2) and TRBJ1-2, with D maybe TRBD1 (5 bases). The CDR3 length is 16 residues. CDR1 and CDR2 (germline): LGHDT, YNNKEL (reference sequence). The ends were cut back, 7 bases at V and 6 bases at J, with 24 bases in the middle. CDR3 in DNA: TGTGCCAGCAAACACGAGGGGAGCAGCAGTCTAAATGGCTACACCTTC. This sequence encodes CASKHEGSSSLNGYTF.

V usage is TRBV19 and J usage is TRBJ2-7; 8 nucleotides line up with TRBD1. The ends lost 1 base at V and 4 bases at J; junction bases unmatched: 6. Germline loops: CDR1 LNHDA, CDR2 SQIVND (reference sequence). The CDR3 covers 15 residues. This CDR3 reads CASSIAAGGAYEQYF. CDR3 in DNA: TGTGCCAGTAGTATAGCGGCAGGGGGCGCGTACGAGCAGTACTTC.

This chain connects TRBV9 to TRBJ2-1, with D perhaps matching TRBD1 (6 bases). V lost 3 bases, J lost 4 bases, and 14 bases lay in between. Per germline, CDR1 SGDLS and CDR2 YYNGEE. The CDR3 sequence is 15 residues long. This CDR3 reads CASSARGIIYNEQFF. CDR3 coding DNA: TGTGCCAGCAGCGCCAGGGGTATTATATACAATGAGCAGTTCTTC.

The chain has TRBV15 and TRBJ1-2; D may be TRBD1 (5 bases). This CDR3 is built from 15 residues. The germline V and J ends were trimmed by 1 base and 4 bases, with 13 bases remaining between them. Germline CDR1 reads LNHNV; CDR2 reads YYDKDF (reference sequence). The CDR3 sequence: CATSRVEGSVYGYTF. The CDR3 region has the DNA TGTGCCACCAGCAGAGTAGAGGGGAGCGTCTATGGCTACACCTTC.

The V call is TRBV15, the J call TRBJ1-2, with unresolved D. The V gene's germline CDR1 is LNHNV and CDR2 YYDKDF (reference sequence). The V end was cut by 0 bases, the J end by 2 bases, with 4 bases between. The CDR3 sequence is 13 residues long. The CDR3, as DNA: TGTGCCACCAGCAGAGATAAGAACTATGGCTACACCTTC. It encodes CATSRDKNYGYTF.

The CDR3 DNA follows: TGTGCCAGCAGCTTGGGGGACAGGGGCGAATACGAGCAGTACTTC. This sequence encodes CASSLGDRGEYEQYF. The J gene is TRBJ2-7, the V gene TRBV5-5; 10 bases agree with TRBD1. The CDR3 sequence is 15 residues long. Unmatched junction bases numbered 4, after V lost 0 bases and J lost 4 bases. Germline V lookup: CDR1 SGHKS, CDR2 YYEKEE (reference sequence).

The CDR3 sequence is CASSRRGVMNTEAFF. The CDR3 nucleotides read TGTGCCAGCAGCCGCAGGGGGGTCATGAACACTGAAGCTTTCTTT. The rearrangement joins TRBV28 to TRBJ1-1, with TRBD1 identical over 7 bases. V dropped 6 bases and J dropped 0; count of bases not matched to a gene: 7. CDR1 is MDHEN, CDR2 SYDVKM, per germline. The CDR3 sequence is 15 residues long.

This clone was seen a single time. J is TRBJ1-2 and V is TRBV9; 8 nucleotides line up with TRBD1. The CDR3 consists of 16 residues. Germline V lookup: CDR1 SGDLS, CDR2 YYNGEE. Trimming cost V 3 bases and J 5 bases; bases outside gene matches: 12. The CDR3 bases are TGTGCCAGCAGCGCCCGCATTGGGACAGGAATATATGGCTACACCTTC. It yields the protein CASSARIGTGIYGYTF.

The chain recombines TRBV5-1 with TRBJ1-4; the D is unclear. This CDR3 region has 14 residues. Germline CDR1 reads SGHRS; CDR2 reads YFSETQ. The V end was cut by 2 bases, the J end by 3 bases, with 8 bases between. CDR3 in DNA: TGCGCCAGCAGCTTTCGAGAGTCTAATGAAAAACTGTTTTTT. Translated, it gives CASSFRESNEKLFF.

V is TRBV20-1 and J is TRBJ2-3, with 7 positions matching TRBD1. The junction had 8 bases not matched to a gene; V was cut back by 3 bases and J by 2 bases. Germline CDR1 reads DFQATT; CDR2 reads SNEGSKA (reference sequence). The CDR3 totals 15 residues. CDR3 sequence: CSASRGQVFTDTQYF. The CDR3 DNA follows: TGCAGTGCTAGTCGCGGACAGGTTTTCACAGATACGCAGTATTTT.

This clone was seen just once. The chain combines TRBV12-3 or TRBV12-4 with TRBJ1-3; no definite D call. The CDR3 loop spans 13 amino acids. The V end lost 6 bases, the J end lost 0 bases, and 6 bases lay between the germline ends. CDR3 coding DNA: TGTGCCAGCAGGATCGACTCTGGAAACACCATATATTTT. This translates into CASRIDSGNTIYF.

The V gene is TRBV7-9, the J gene TRBJ2-1, with D possibly being TRBD2 (6 bases). The CDR3 totals 16 residues. V lost 5 bases, J lost 0 bases, and 14 bases lay in between. Germline V gene sequence: CDR1 SEHNR, CDR2 FQNEAQ (reference sequence). The CDR3 protein is CASSLRPGVSYNEQFF. CDR3 bases: TGTGCCAGCAGCCTCCGTCCGGGGGTCTCCTACAATGAGCAGTTCTTC.

The chain uses TRBV7-6 and TRBJ1-5; TRBD1 is a possible D gene (6 bases). The germline gives CDR1 SGHVS, CDR2 FNYEAQ. This CDR3 has 16 residues. V lost 5 bases, J lost 7 bases, and 21 bases lay in between. CDR3 residues: CASSAKLQGENQPQHF. The CDR3 region has the DNA TGTGCCAGCAGCGCCAAACTACAGGGAGAAAACCAGCCCCAGCATTTT.

The CDR3 DNA reads TGTGCCAGCAGCCAGAATGTTGGCACTGAAGCTTTCTTT. Amino acids: CASSQNVGTEAFF. The J gene is TRBJ1-1, the V gene TRBV3-1 (or the pseudogene TRBV3-2); no clear D gene. The CDR3 has 13 residues. V was cut by 3 bases and J by 4 bases, with 9 bases left in between. The V gene's germline CDR1 is LGHDT and CDR2 YNNKEL (reference sequence).

This chain joins TRBV5-1 and TRBJ2-3; no clear D gene. Trimming took 2 bases from V and 2 from J, leaving 9 bases between them. The CDR3 length is 14 residues. Per the germline V gene, CDR1 is SGHRS and CDR2 is YFSETQ. In DNA, the CDR3 is TGCGCCAGCAGCTTAGACGGGTCCACAGATACGCAGTATTTT. Residues: CASSLDGSTDTQYF. Filled out from reference TRBV5-1 and TRBJ2-3, the complete variable domain reads KAGVTQTPRYLIKTRGQQVTLSCSPISGHRSVSWYQQTPGQGLQFLFEYFSETQRNKGNFPGRFSGRQFSNSRSEMNVSTLELGDSALYLCASSLDGSTDTQYFGPGTRLTVL.

The CDR3 spells CASSLLPGTGATEAFF. The CDR3 coding sequence is TGCGCCAGCAGCTTACTACCCGGGACAGGGGCCACTGAAGCTTTCTTT. J is TRBJ1-1 and V is TRBV5-1, with TRBD1 matching over 10 bases. V dropped 2 bases and J dropped 4; count of bases not matched to a gene: 8. Germline CDR1 reads SGHRS; CDR2 reads YFSETQ. The CDR3 extends over 16 amino acids.

This clone was recorded only once. The chain couples TRBV6-5 to TRBJ1-5; possibly TRBD1 for D (6 bases). V lost 6 bases to trimming and J lost 3 bases, with 15 bases between them. The V gene's germline CDR1 is MNHEY and CDR2 SVGAGI. This CDR3 spans 15 amino acids. Written as DNA, the CDR3 is TGTGCCAGCAGGGAGCGGGGGGCCCCCAATCAGCCCCAGCATTTT. Protein sequence: CASRERGAPNQPQHF.

The gene calls are TRBV5-1 and TRBJ2-1; D gene unclear. The ends were cut back, 0 bases at V and 3 bases at J, with 7 bases in the middle. The CDR3 is made up of 14 amino acids. Germline CDR1 SGHRS, CDR2 YFSETQ. The CDR3 protein is CASSLGPIYNEQFF. The CDR3 DNA follows: TGCGCCAGCAGCTTGGGGCCCATCTACAATGAGCAGTTCTTC.

The chain links TRBV18 to TRBJ2-5; D gene uncertain. V shed 0 bases and J shed 4 bases, with 12 bases lying between them. Germline V gives CDR1 KGHSH, CDR2 LQKENI. The CDR3 totals 15 residues. CDR3 DNA: TGTGCCAGCTCACCACCGGTGGCTTCCGGAGAGACCCAGTACTTC. Translating gives CASSPPVASGETQYF.

The chain uses TRBV11-3 and TRBJ1-1; D may be TRBD1 (5 bases). From germline, CDR1 is SGHNT and CDR2 YENEEA. Trimming took 0 bases from V and 10 from J, leaving 12 bases between them. The CDR3 totals 13 residues. CDR3 nucleotides: TGTGCCAGCAGCTTAGATCTCCGGGGGACAGCTTTCTTT. Protein: CASSLDLRGTAFF.